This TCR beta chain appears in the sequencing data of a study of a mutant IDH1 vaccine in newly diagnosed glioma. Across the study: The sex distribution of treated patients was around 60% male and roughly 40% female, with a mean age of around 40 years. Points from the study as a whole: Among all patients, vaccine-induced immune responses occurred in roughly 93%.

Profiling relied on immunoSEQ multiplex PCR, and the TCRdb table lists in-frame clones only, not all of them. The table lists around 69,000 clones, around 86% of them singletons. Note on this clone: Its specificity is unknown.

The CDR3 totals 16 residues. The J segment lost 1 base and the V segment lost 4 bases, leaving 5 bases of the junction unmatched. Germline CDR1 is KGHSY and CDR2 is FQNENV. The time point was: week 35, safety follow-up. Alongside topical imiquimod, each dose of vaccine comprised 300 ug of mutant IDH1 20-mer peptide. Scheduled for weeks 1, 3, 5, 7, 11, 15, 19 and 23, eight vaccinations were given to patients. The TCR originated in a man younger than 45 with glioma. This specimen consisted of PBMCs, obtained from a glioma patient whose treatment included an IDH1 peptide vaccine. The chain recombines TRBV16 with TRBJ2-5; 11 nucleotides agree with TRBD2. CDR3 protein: CASSPGLAGPQETQYF. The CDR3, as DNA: TGTGCCAGCAGCCCCGGACTAGCGGGCCCCCAAGAGACCCAGTACTTC.